This T cell receptor beta chain was captured in a study of Ad26.COV2.S vaccination and SARS-CoV-2 variants. For the study at large: The trial was COV1001 and the donor's arm was Ad26.COV2.S. Ad26.COV2.S shots went into the muscle once or twice, 56 days apart.

As concerns this clone: No antigen is known for it.

TCRdb's copy holds only in-frame clones and misses some; the assay was immunoSEQ multiplex PCR. Of about 680,000 clones listed, around 90% are singletons. The CDR3 contains 15 residues. The V and J ends lost 4 bases and 0 bases respectively, with 14 bases between them. Germline CDR1 reads SGDLS; CDR2 reads YYNGEE. Treatment in this sample: roughly 20 received Ad26.COV2.S at low or high dose, single or two shots; about 5 received placebo; per-sample allocation not given. The samples date from day 63 after the first vaccine or placebo injection. General study findings and limits: A substantial breadth of spike-specific CD8+ and CD4+ T cell responses after vaccination has been reported.

The chain has TRBV9 and TRBJ2-7; TRBD1 is a possible D gene (5 bases). This sample comprised peripheral blood, obtained in a trial of Ad26.COV2.S vaccine versus placebo. This sequence was found in a person aged 18-65 years who received the Ad26.COV2.S COVID-19 vaccine or a placebo. DNA for the CDR3: TGTGCCAGCAGCTTAACCCCGACAGACTCCTACGAGCAGTACTTC. This gives the protein CASSLTPTDSYEQYF. Full variable domain (outside the CDR3, taken from reference TRBV9 and TRBJ2-7): DSGVTQTPKHLITATGQRVTLRCSPRSGDLSVYWYQQSLDQGLQFLIQYYNGEERAKGNILERFSAQQFPDLHSELNLSSLELGDSALYFCASSLTPTDSYEQYFGPGTRLTVT.